This T cell receptor (beta chain) was captured by sequencing in a study of blood T cell repertoires in COVID-19 (dated by TCRdb to 2018 to 2020). For context, the study as a whole: Samples from collaborators originated in the United States, Italy and Spain and spanned both the acute and convalescent phases of COVID-19. The prospective study material was composed of cDNA or gDNA derived from T cells, B-cell-depleted T cells, or PBMCs. Deeply sampled blood TCRbeta repertoires from subjects exposed to, actively infected with, or recovered from COVID-19 were included in the dataset. The repertoires were released in a freely available public database meant as a resource for research on the immune response to SARS-CoV-2. The samples were drawn from the first 160 participants of the ongoing ImmuneRACE study and from some 1,300 subjects provided by 6 global collaborators. Sample metadata almost always included a de-identified subject ID, COVID-19 status, age in years and sex. HLA class I and class II types, where available, came from metadata supplied by the sample provider rather than from assay-based typing. The full study reports these points: Clinical and demographic metadata were provided uncurated, with the amount varying by source and participant.

Each collaborating institution followed its own protocols to collect whole blood in K2EDTA tubes. For TCRbeta analysis, collaborators shipped samples in one of three forms: frozen whole blood, isolated PBMCs, or DNA extracted from either of those sample types. Including cysteine and phenylalanine, the CDR3 has 13 amino acids. Only the CDR3 region is kept as DNA, spanning 39 bases read in frame from base 1. The V end loses 3 bases and the J end loses 3 bases, and a stretch of 6 bases separates them. Looking up the germline V gene yields CDR1 MNHNS and CDR2 SASEGT. As to this clone: What this receptor recognizes is not known. One base away there is no much larger clone; base qualities are not given.

TCRbeta CDR3 regions were amplified from genomic DNA by means of the immunoSEQ Assay, a bias-controlled multiplex PCR. The published analysis was carried out like this. The number of nucleated cells in each sample was estimated from the amplification of reference gene primers within the assay. Sequence reads were collapsed and filtered to measure the absolute abundance of every unique TCRbeta CDR3 rearrangement. For each sample, productive Simpson clonality was calculated as the square root of Simpson's diversity index over productive rearrangements. TCRdb took this table from immuneACCESS and kept in-frame rearrangements with V and J called. Such tables lack part of the clones; where checked against another copy, unresolved V genes explain under half of the gap, and the rest is unexplained. The D gene and trimming were derived from the DNA, and the V and J assignments and clone size from that table. The sample table records 78,000 or so clones; 83% of these occur just once. The ten largest make up over 5% of the sample.

Here the chain combines TRBV6-1 and TRBJ1-5, with the identity of the D gene unclear. Material for sequencing was peripheral blood. The receptor's source is a woman aged 55-70 years with acute or convalescent COVID-19. In nucleotides, the sequence is TGTGCCAGCAGTGACACAAACAATCAGCCCCAGCATTTT. Translated, this is CASSDTNNQPQHF.